The 2 T cell receptor beta chains presented below share a single source sample, sequenced in a study of shared clonotypes between healthy human individuals. Clones were sequenced by immunoSEQ multiplex PCR, and TCRdb holds only the in-frame ones, with some missing. This table holds some 1.4 million clones, about 96% found once. Sequenced material: naive CD4+ T cells sorted from blood. Subset given: CD45RA+ positively selected. The receptor source for this set is a man in his thirties or forties in good health.

This chain uses TRBV9 with TRBJ2-7, with a tentative D call TRBD1 (5 bases). From germline, CDR1 is SGDLS and CDR2 YYNGEE. The CDR3 is 13 residues long. V lost 4 bases, J lost 3 bases, and 11 bases lay in between. This CDR3 reads CASSQTGDYEQYF. The CDR3 DNA reads TGTGCCAGCAGCCAAACAGGAGACTACGAGCAGTACTTC.

The chain has TRBV15 and TRBJ2-2, with 7 bases fitting TRBD2. V lost 3 bases to trimming and J lost 6 bases; unmatched junction nucleotides: 7. Germline V lookup: CDR1 LNHNV, CDR2 YYDKDF (reference sequence). The CDR3 contains 15 residues. CDR3 in amino acids: CATSRGGIPPGELFF. The CDR3 nucleotides are TGTGCCACCAGCAGGGGGGGGATACCCCCCGGGGAGCTGTTTTTT.